A single sample gave rise to the 29 T cell receptor beta chains below, sequenced in a study of blood T cell repertoires in COVID-19. The method was immunoSEQ multiplex PCR; TCRdb's version includes in-frame clones alone and lacks a portion of them. The sample holds more than 350,000 clones, about 86% seen once. Source material: PBMCs or T cells enriched from blood (not recorded which). These receptors all stem from a woman aged 50 to 60 who had recovered from COVID-19.

This chain joins TRBV3-1 (or the pseudogene TRBV3-2) and TRBJ2-3, with 7 bases lining up with TRBD1. The CDR3 is made up of 15 amino acids. CDR1 and CDR2 from the germline V gene are LGHDT and YNNKEL (reference sequence). The J segment lost 5 bases and the V segment lost 0 bases, leaving 5 bases of the junction unmatched. The CDR3 DNA sequence: TGTGCCAGCAGCCAAGATGGACAGGCCTTAGATACGCAGTATTTT. Translation: CASSQDGQALDTQYF.

In this sample, this clone turned up a few times. The same CDR3 can be traced to other DNA sequences in this sample. The chain has TRBV4-1 and TRBJ2-1; D is perhaps TRBD1 (6 bases). The ends were cut back, 1 base at V and 3 bases at J, with 13 bases in the middle. This CDR3 comprises 16 residues. Germline values: CDR1 MGHRA, CDR2 YSYEKL. CDR3 sequence: CASSQGRGGSYNEQFF. DNA for the CDR3: TGCGCCAGCAGCCAAGGAAGAGGGGGAAGCTACAATGAGCAGTTCTTC.

V and J are TRBV2 and TRBJ2-3; 7 nucleotides match TRBD2. Germline values: CDR1 SNHLY, CDR2 FYNNEI. V was pared by 3 bases and J by 0 bases, with 3 bases of the junction left unmatched. This CDR3 comprises 15 residues. The CDR3 region is CASSDWRGSTDTQYF. Written as DNA, the CDR3 is TGTGCCAGCAGTGACTGGCGGGGGAGCACAGATACGCAGTATTTT.

The V call is TRBV3-1 (or the pseudogene TRBV3-2), the J call TRBJ2-7; a possible D gene is TRBD1 (6 bases). Germline assignment: CDR1 LGHDT and CDR2 YNNKEL (reference sequence). This CDR3 contains 15 residues. Trimming removed 2 bases from V and 1 base from J, with 12 bases in between. The CDR3 coding sequence is TGTGCCAGCAGCCAACGTGGGACATATTCCTACGAGCAGTACTTC. Its translation: CASSQRGTYSYEQYF.

The genes are TRBV2 and TRBJ2-1; 9 bases map to TRBD2. The CDR3 consists of 14 residues. Unmatched junction bases numbered 11, after V lost 7 bases and J lost 10 bases. CDR1 and CDR2 (germline): SNHLY, FYNNEI. The CDR3 bases are TGTGCCAGCAAGCGGAGCGGGGGGCCGGGAGAGCAGTTCTTC. It codes for CASKRSGGPGEQFF. Full variable domain (missing parts from reference TRBV2 and TRBJ2-1): EPEVTQTPSHQVTQMGQEVILRCVPISNHLYFYWYRQILGQKVEFLVSFYNNEISEKSEIFDDQFSVERPDGSNFTLKIRSTKLEDSAMYFCASKRSGGPGEQFFGPGTRLTVL.

The sample holds a few counts of this clone. The rearrangement links TRBV4-1 to TRBJ2-7; D is ambiguous. Germline CDR1 is MGHRA and CDR2 is YSYEKL. The ends were cut back, 0 bases at V and 2 bases at J, with 8 bases in the middle. The CDR3 extends over 14 amino acids. The CDR3 sequence: CASSQETRTYEQYF. DNA for the CDR3: TGCGCCAGCAGCCAAGAGACTCGAACCTACGAGCAGTACTTC.

The CDR3 DNA sequence: TGTGCCAGCAGCCAGGACAGCCCGACACCCCAGCATTTT. Translated, it gives CASSQDSPTPQHF. The V and J genes are TRBV6-5 and TRBJ1-5, with D possibly TRBD1 on 6 matching bases. Trimming left V 6 bases short and J 10 bases short, with 16 bases between. Germline V gene sequence: CDR1 MNHEY, CDR2 SVGAGI. The CDR3 sequence is 13 residues long.

V usage is TRBV27 and J usage is TRBJ2-7; TRBD1 matches at 9 bases. J was trimmed by 6 bases and V by 6 bases; bases with no gene match: 9. CDR3 length: 14 residues. The germline CDR1 and CDR2 sequences are MNHEY and SMNVEV (reference sequence). The CDR3 spells CASSRTGTGLEQYF. CDR3 DNA sequence: TGTGCCAGCAGCCGTACCGGGACAGGGCTCGAGCAGTACTTC.

CDR3 loop: CAISAPLAGAYEQYF. CDR3 coding DNA: TGTGCCATCAGCGCCCCCCTGGCGGGGGCCTACGAGCAGTACTTC. The rearrangement joins TRBV10-3 to TRBJ2-7, with 7 bases lining up with TRBD2. CDR1 ENHRY and CDR2 SYGVKD come from the germline V gene. This CDR3 has 15 residues. With 6 bases clipped from V and 2 bases from J, the junction kept 10 bases outside the gene matches.

This clone was counted once. The V call is TRBV3-1 (or the pseudogene TRBV3-2), the J call TRBJ1-4, with TRBD1 as a possible D gene (5 bases). The length of the CDR3 is 18 residues. The germline CDR1 and CDR2 sequences are LGHDT and YNNKEL (reference sequence). The V end lost 2 bases, the J end lost 0 bases, and 16 bases lay between the germline ends. CDR3 nucleotide sequence: TGTGCCAGCAGCCAACGATTCGGGGGAACGGCAACTAATGAAAAACTGTTTTTT. This sequence encodes CASSQRFGGTATNEKLFF.

The chain employs TRBV27 and TRBJ2-1; TRBD2 aligns across 7 bases. Germline-derived CDR1 and CDR2 are MNHEY and SMNVEV (reference sequence). The trim removed 1 base at V and 0 bases at J, leaving 3 bases unmatched. This CDR3 is built from 16 residues. Here the CDR3 DNA reads TGTGCCAGCAGTTTATATGGGGGGGACTCCTACAATGAGCAGTTCTTC. As protein: CASSLYGGDSYNEQFF.

The CDR3 region has the DNA TGTGCCAGCAGACGGACTACAGGGGCAGGTGGCTACACCTTC. This sequence encodes CASRRTTGAGGYTF. The rearrangement uses TRBV6-5 and TRBJ1-2; TRBD1 matches at 7 bases. In germline, CDR1 is MNHEY, CDR2 SVGAGI. The length of the CDR3 is 14 residues. With 6 bases clipped from V and 7 bases from J, the junction kept 11 bases outside the gene matches.

This clone was seen a few times. The CDR3 is CASSLVRVEDEQYF. CDR3 DNA sequence: TGTGCCAGCAGCTTGGTCAGGGTCGAAGACGAGCAGTACTTC. V and J are TRBV5-5 and TRBJ2-7; TRBD1 is a possible D gene (5 bases). This CDR3 contains 14 residues. CDR1 and CDR2 from the germline V gene are SGHKS and YYEKEE (reference sequence). V was trimmed by 0 bases and J by 5 bases, leaving 12 bases between them. The whole variable domain, filled in from reference TRBV5-5 and TRBJ2-7, reads DAGVTQSPTHLIKTRGQQVTLRCSPISGHKSVSWYQQVLGQGPQFIFQYYEKEERGRGNFPDRFSARQFPNYSSELNVNALLLGDSALYLCASSLVRVEDEQYFGPGTRLTVT.

The chain is built from TRBV19 and TRBJ1-2, with D unresolved. Trimming cost V 3 bases and J 12 bases, with 14 bases left between them. The CDR3 has 12 amino acids. Germline CDR1 and CDR2: LNHDA and SQIVND (reference sequence). CDR3 loop: CASSIISQRHTF. CDR3 sequence (DNA): TGTGCCAGTAGTATTATAAGCCAGCGGCACACCTTC.

V is TRBV5-1 and J is TRBJ2-1; no firm D call. This CDR3 is built from 12 residues. Trimming removed 4 bases at V and 7 bases at J, with 9 bases between. Per germline, CDR1 SGHRS and CDR2 YFSETQ. The DNA of the CDR3 is TGCGCCAGCAGCCCCCATCGGAATGAGCAGTTCTTC. Its protein product is CASSPHRNEQFF.

The chain is built from TRBV13 and TRBJ2-3; tentatively, D is TRBD2 (5 bases). Trimming pared 5 bases from V and 6 bases from J, leaving 27 bases between. Germline loops: CDR1 PRHDT, CDR2 FYEKMQ (reference sequence). The CDR3 is 18 residues long. CDR3 protein: CASSPRNAVGLKRDTQYF. The CDR3 DNA is TGTGCCAGCAGCCCCCGGAATGCCGTAGGACTGAAACGGGATACGCAGTATTTT. Looking up the rest from reference TRBV13 and TRBJ2-3 gives the full variable domain: AAGVIQSPRHLIKEKRETATLKCYPIPRHDTVYWYQQGPGQDPQFLISFYEKMQSDKGSIPDRFSAQQFSDYHSELNMSSLELGDSALYFCASSPRNAVGLKRDTQYFGPGTRLTVL.

The gene calls are TRBV19 and TRBJ1-5, with no clear D. Germline lookup yields CDR1 LNHDA and CDR2 SQIVND (reference sequence). The V end lost 6 bases, the J end lost 1 base, and 10 bases lay between the germline ends. The CDR3 covers 14 residues. The CDR3 protein is CASSTPGSNQPQHF. CDR3 nucleotides: TGTGCCAGTAGCACCCCGGGGAGCAATCAGCCCCAGCATTTT.

This clone was seen only once. This sequence joins TRBV30 and TRBJ1-2; D unclear. Germline V gene lookup returns CDR1 GTSNPN and CDR2 SVGIG (reference sequence). CDR3 size: 12 residues. V dropped 2 bases and J dropped 3 bases, with 7 bases sitting between them. This CDR3 reads CAWSPRDYGYTF. The CDR3 DNA is TGTGCCTGGAGTCCCCGAGACTATGGCTACACCTTC.

The count of this clone is one. This chain links TRBV11-2 with TRBJ1-1; D call uncertain. Trimming pared 1 base from V and 7 bases from J, leaving 7 bases between. CDR1 and CDR2 from the germline V gene are SGHAT and FQNNGV. The CDR3 spans 12 residues. The CDR3 DNA follows: TGTGCCAGCAGCTTAGGGGCCCGTGAAGCTTTCTTT. As protein: CASSLGAREAFF.

The chain has TRBV3-1 (or the pseudogene TRBV3-2) and TRBJ2-7; D is unresolved. Germline-derived CDR1 and CDR2 are LGHDT and YNNKEL (reference sequence). Trimming took off 1 base at V and 4 bases at J, with 14 bases between the two ends. CDR3 length equals 15 residues. In nucleotides, the CDR3 is TGTGCCAGCAGCCAAGGTTGGTCCACTGAATACGAGCAGTACTTC. Amino acids: CASSQGWSTEYEQYF.

This clone appeared a single time. V gene TRBV11-2 combines with J gene TRBJ2-1; 11 positions agree with TRBD2. The germline V gene encodes CDR1 SGHAT and CDR2 FQNNGV. The CDR3 consists of 16 residues. J lost 6 bases, V lost 3 bases, and 7 bases had no gene match. CDR3 in DNA: TGTGCCAGCAGCTTGGCCGGGACTAGCGGTAGCAATGAGCAGTTCTTC. This codes for CASSLAGTSGSNEQFF.

This clone was seen a few times. The chain employs TRBV27 and TRBJ1-2; 7 bases map to TRBD1. Germline V gives CDR1 MNHEY, CDR2 SMNVEV (reference sequence). CDR3 length: 12 amino acids. J gave up 7 bases and V 4 bases, and 3 bases lay outside the gene matches. CDR3 DNA sequence: TGTGCCAGCAGTTACAGGGGTAGTGGCTACACCTTC. Its protein product is CASSYRGSGYTF.

The CDR3 DNA sequence: TGCGCCAGCAGCCCCAGGGGGCATGAGCAGTTCTTC. This encodes CASSPRGHEQFF. The V call is TRBV4-1, the J call TRBJ2-1, with 8 bases aligning to TRBD1. CDR3 size: 12 residues. CDR1 is MGHRA, CDR2 YSYEKL, per germline. After removal of 4 bases from V and 8 bases from J, the junction contained 1 base not matched to a gene.

The V gene is TRBV11-3, the J gene TRBJ2-1; TRBD2 might be the D (7 bases). CDR1 is SGHNT and CDR2 is YENEEA in the germline V gene. Trimming removed 2 bases at V and 7 bases at J, with 15 bases between. CDR3 length equals 15 residues. CDR3 sequence reads: CASSLSGGSGNEQFF. CDR3 coding DNA: TGTGCCAGCAGCTTATCGGGGGGCTCCGGGAATGAGCAGTTCTTC.

The rearrangement uses TRBV28 and TRBJ1-5, with D maybe TRBD1 (6 bases). In germline, CDR1 is MDHEN, CDR2 SYDVKM. This CDR3 is built from 15 residues. With 6 bases removed from V and 7 bases from J, the gap between germline ends came to 19 bases. CDR3 nucleotides: TGTGCCAGCAGCTTCCAAGGACAGATATGGCAGCCCCAGCATTTT. Its protein is CASSFQGQIWQPQHF.

The genes are TRBV15 and TRBJ1-5; a possible D gene is TRBD1 (5 bases). Germline V lookup: CDR1 LNHNV, CDR2 YYDKDF (reference sequence). V lost 0 bases, J lost 6 bases, and 12 bases lay in between. The CDR3 runs 15 residues. DNA of the CDR3: TGTGCCACCAGCAGAGATAGGGGAAGGTTTCAGCCCCAGCATTTT. This translates into CATSRDRGRFQPQHF.

The chain uses TRBV27 and TRBJ2-7, with unresolved D. The V end lost 6 bases, the J end lost 9 bases, and 21 bases lay between the germline ends. The CDR3 loop spans 14 amino acids. The germline CDR1 and CDR2 sequences are MNHEY and SMNVEV (reference sequence). The CDR3 nucleotides are TGTGCCAGCAGAACCAGAGGCCTCGGTTTGGGGCAGTACTTC. Translation gives CASRTRGLGLGQYF.

V usage is TRBV4-3 and J usage is TRBJ2-7; 7 positions match TRBD1. This CDR3 is 14 amino acids long. The junction had 3 bases not matched to a gene; V was cut back by 1 base and J by 3 bases. Per the germline V gene, CDR1 is LGHNA and CDR2 is YSLEER. In DNA, the CDR3 is TGCGCCAGCAGCCAAGCCGGGACAGTCTACGAGCAGTACTTC. The encoded protein is CASSQAGTVYEQYF.

J is TRBJ1-2 and V is TRBV19, with D unresolved. Between the trimmed V and J ends, which lost 6 bases and 2 bases, there was a span of 10 bases. The CDR3 totals 13 residues. Per the germline V gene, CDR1 is LNHDA and CDR2 is SQIVND (reference sequence). CDR3: CASRPGGNYGYTF. In nucleotides, the CDR3 is TGTGCCAGTAGACCCGGCGGGAACTATGGCTACACCTTC.